These 28 T cell receptor beta chains were all obtained from the same sample, sequenced in a study of T cell responses to AZD1222 COVID-19 vaccine. Assay used: immunoSEQ multiplex PCR; TCRdb lists only in-frame clones, some missing. The sample carries more than 95,000 clones, roughly 88% recorded once. Sequences were derived from peripheral blood, sampled on day 0 of MenACWY control vaccination. These receptors all come from an adult in good health.

V and J are TRBV2 and TRBJ2-1; 7 positions agree with TRBD2. The CDR3 is 13 amino acids. The junction had 2 bases not matched to a gene; V was cut back by 7 bases and J by 2 bases. Germline V gene sequence: CDR1 SNHLY, CDR2 FYNNEI. CDR3 DNA: TGTGCCAGCACTCGGGGGGCCTACAATGAGCAGTTCTTC. This translates into CASTRGAYNEQFF. The variable domain in full, with the rest retrieved from reference TRBV2 and TRBJ2-1, is EPEVTQTPSHQVTQMGQEVILRCVPISNHLYFYWYRQILGQKVEFLVSFYNNEISEKSEIFDDQFSVERPDGSNFTLKIRSTKLEDSAMYFCASTRGAYNEQFFGPGTRLTVL.

This clone was detected only once. The CDR3 region is CASSLPAGQNQYF. CDR3 sequence (DNA): TGTGCCAGCAGCCTGCCGGCGGGGCAGAATCAGTACTTC. The chain recombines TRBV3-1 (or the pseudogene TRBV3-2) with TRBJ2-4, with D maybe TRBD2 (6 bases). CDR1 and CDR2 (germline): LGHDT, YNNKEL (reference sequence). This CDR3 is built from 13 residues. V was trimmed by 4 bases and J by 12 bases, leaving 16 bases between them.

CDR3 sequence: CASSLQQGAIPPITEAFF. CDR3 nucleotides: TGTGCCAGCAGCTTACAACAGGGGGCGATCCCCCCTATCACTGAAGCTTTCTTT. The V call is TRBV5-8, the J call TRBJ1-1, with 9 bases that match TRBD1. Looked up from germline, CDR1 is SGHTS and CDR2 is YDEGEE. With 2 bases clipped from V and 4 bases from J, the junction kept 15 bases outside the gene matches. The CDR3 contains 18 residues.

This chain joins TRBV18 and TRBJ1-6; tentative D call: TRBD1 (6 bases). Trimming removed 1 base from V and 8 bases from J, with 9 bases in between. This CDR3 spans 14 amino acids. The V gene's germline CDR1 is KGHSH and CDR2 LQKENI. CDR3 residues: CASSPQGGDSPLHF. The CDR3 DNA follows: TGTGCCAGCTCACCACAGGGGGGAGATTCACCCCTCCACTTT. The variable domain in full, with the rest retrieved from reference TRBV18 and TRBJ1-6, is NAGVMQNPRHLVRRRGQEARLRCSPMKGHSHVYWYRQLPEEGLKFMVYLQKENIIDESGMPKERFSAEFPKEGPSILRIQQVVRGDSAAYFCASSPQGGDSPLHFGNGTRLTVT.

J is TRBJ2-3 and V is TRBV28; unclear D gene. Between the trimmed V and J ends, which lost 2 bases and 2 bases, there was a span of 11 bases. Germline-derived CDR1 and CDR2 are MDHEN and SYDVKM. CDR3 length equals 15 residues. The DNA for the CDR3 is TGTGCCAGCAGTTTAGGCGGAACCAACACAGATACGCAGTATTTT. It encodes CASSLGGTNTDTQYF.

This clone was observed a few times. This chain connects TRBV7-8 to TRBJ2-3, with D hard to call. The CDR3 runs 15 residues. Per the germline V gene, CDR1 is SGHVS and CDR2 is FQNEAQ. Trimming shortened V by 5 bases and J by 1 base, and 13 bases separated the two germline ends. The CDR3 is CASSPSSRGTDTQYF. The CDR3, as DNA: TGTGCCAGCAGCCCTTCTAGTCGTGGCACAGATACGCAGTATTTT.

To note about this clone: This is likely a read error, given that the CDR3 carries no conserved phenylalanine or tryptophan at its end. The DNA is left out, because the CDR3 cannot be placed on it with certainty; the CDR3 is given as TCRdb lists it. The chain links TRBV18 to TRBJ2-3; the D call TRBD1 from the table was never checked on the DNA. Inclusive of both ends, the CDR3 amounts to 14 amino acids. Germline CDR1 KGHSH, CDR2 LQKENI. The CDR3: CASSSSMGPASDIL.

The CDR3 protein is CSVGSGTGKAFF. The CDR3 region has the DNA TGCAGCGTTGGTTCCGGGACAGGGAAAGCTTTCTTT. V and J are TRBV29-1 and TRBJ1-1, with 9 nucleotides matching TRBD1. The CDR3 loop spans 12 amino acids. Trimming took 4 bases from V and 9 from J; bases not matched to a gene: 6. Germline CDR1 and CDR2: SQVTM and ANQGSEA.

The chain links TRBV4-1 to TRBJ2-7; the match to TRBD1 covers 8 bases. Germline V lookup: CDR1 MGHRA, CDR2 YSYEKL. The CDR3 runs 15 residues. Trimming at V came to 0 bases and at J to 3 bases, leaving 4 bases not matched to a gene. CDR3 nucleotides: TGCGCCAGCAGCCAAGATAGAGGACAGGGCTACGAGCAGTACTTC. It translates to CASSQDRGQGYEQYF.

The chain employs TRBV19 and TRBJ2-7, with 11 bases lining up with TRBD1. Losses at the gene ends were 5 bases for V and 4 bases for J; bases not matched to a gene: 4. The CDR3 spans 14 residues. Germline CDR1 and CDR2: LNHDA and SQIVND (reference sequence). The CDR3 nucleotides read TGTGCCAGTAGTCCGGGACAGGGGGGGTACGAGCAGTACTTC. Translated, it gives CASSPGQGGYEQYF.

The chain couples TRBV19 to TRBJ2-1; D unclear. CDR3 size: 13 residues. Trimming removed 7 bases at V and 9 bases at J, with 16 bases between. The germline V gene has CDR1 LNHDA and CDR2 SQIVND (reference sequence). Written as DNA, the CDR3 is TGTGCCAGTACCCACTCTGGTGCCCCTGAGCAGTTCTTC. Its translation is CASTHSGAPEQFF.

This chain links TRBV28 with TRBJ2-7; 7 bases map to TRBD1. After removal of 5 bases from V and 4 bases from J, the junction contained 20 bases not matched to a gene. The CDR3 covers 18 residues. From germline, CDR1 is MDHEN and CDR2 SYDVKM. The CDR3 nucleotides read TGTGCCAGCAGTCCACGGGACAGCCCCTTCGGGGCCTTTTACGAGCAGTACGTC. Encoded protein: CASSPRDSPFGAFYEQYV.

V usage is TRBV24-1 and J usage is TRBJ1-3; 7 positions match TRBD1. The V gene's germline CDR1 is KGHDR and CDR2 SFDVKD. The CDR3 is 16 residues long. Losses at the gene ends were 5 bases for V and 1 base for J; bases not matched to a gene: 7. The CDR3 DNA reads as TGTGCCACCAGTGCCGCCGAGACAGGGTCTGGAAACACCATATATTTT. Translation: CATSAAETGSGNTIYF.

V is TRBV4-1 and J is TRBJ1-2; D gene unclear. The ends were cut back, 1 base at V and 1 base at J, with 13 bases in the middle. The CDR3 runs to 16 residues. The germline CDR1 and CDR2 sequences are MGHRA and YSYEKL. In DNA, the CDR3 is TGCGCCAGCAGCCAAGTCCCCCGGCCTGGTAACTATGGCTACACCTTC. Translation: CASSQVPRPGNYGYTF.

The genes are TRBV10-3 and TRBJ2-1; 11 bases align to TRBD2. This CDR3 spans 14 amino acids. The V segment lost 8 bases and the J segment 7 bases; nucleotides outside the gene matches: 7. CDR1 is ENHRY and CDR2 is SYGVKD in the germline V gene. CDR3 protein: CAIDTSGGLNEQFF. The CDR3 bases are TGTGCCATCGATACTAGCGGGGGCCTAAATGAGCAGTTCTTC.

The V call is TRBV5-1, the J call TRBJ1-6; possible D gene TRBD1, 5 bases. The germline gives CDR1 SGHRS, CDR2 YFSETQ. This CDR3 is 15 amino acids long. V dropped 0 bases and J dropped 7 bases, with 11 bases sitting between them. The CDR3 DNA sequence: TGCGCCAGCAGCTTGGGTCTGGCAGGGAATTCACCCCTCCACTTT. This codes for CASSLGLAGNSPLHF.

The CDR3 region is CASSLTGAGEQYF. Written as DNA, the CDR3 is TGTGCCAGCAGCTTGACAGGAGCCGGCGAGCAGTACTTC. The chain combines TRBV7-9 with TRBJ2-7; D possibly corresponds to TRBD1 (6 bases). This CDR3 has 13 amino acids. The germline V and J ends were trimmed by 3 bases and 6 bases, with 12 bases remaining between them. Germline CDR1 reads SEHNR; CDR2 reads FQNEAQ (reference sequence).

The chain carries TRBV19 and TRBJ2-2, with D possibly TRBD2 on 5 matching bases. Germline CDR1 is LNHDA and CDR2 is SQIVND (reference sequence). The CDR3 covers 13 residues. The V and J ends lost 1 base and 7 bases respectively, with 7 bases between them. CDR3 region: CASSIVRGGELFF. The DNA of the CDR3 is TGTGCCAGTAGTATAGTTCGGGGCGGGGAGCTGTTTTTT.

The chain recombines TRBV5-6 with TRBJ2-7; the match to TRBD2 covers 7 bases. The germline V gene encodes CDR1 SGHDT and CDR2 YYEEEE. J lost 3 bases, V lost 3 bases, and 9 bases had no gene match. This CDR3 spans 15 amino acids. The DNA of the CDR3 is TGTGCCAGCAGCTCACCGGGACTACCTTTCTACGAGCAGTACTTC. Amino acid sequence: CASSSPGLPFYEQYF.

The CDR3: CASSSGQGRDGYTF. The CDR3 bases are TGTGCCAGCTCCTCCGGACAGGGGCGTGATGGCTACACCTTC. The chain combines TRBV18 with TRBJ1-2; 9 nucleotides line up with TRBD1. J was trimmed by 6 bases and V by 6 bases; bases with no gene match: 8. The CDR3 is 14 residues long. Germline V CDR1 and CDR2: KGHSH, LQKENI. The full variable domain, completed using reference TRBV18 and TRBJ1-2, is NAGVMQNPRHLVRRRGQEARLRCSPMKGHSHVYWYRQLPEEGLKFMVYLQKENIIDESGMPKERFSAEFPKEGPSILRIQQVVRGDSAAYFCASSSGQGRDGYTFGSGTRLTVV.

The chain employs TRBV2 and TRBJ2-1, with a possible D match to TRBD2 (5 bases). The germline CDR1 and CDR2 sequences are SNHLY and FYNNEI. The CDR3 is 13 amino acids. Trimming removed 8 bases at V and 4 bases at J, with 12 bases between. CDR3 loop: CASGLALYNEQFF. The CDR3 nucleotides read TGTGCCAGCGGGCTAGCCCTTTACAATGAGCAGTTCTTC. Supplemented by reference TRBV2 and TRBJ2-1, the full variable domain reads EPEVTQTPSHQVTQMGQEVILRCVPISNHLYFYWYRQILGQKVEFLVSFYNNEISEKSEIFDDQFSVERPDGSNFTLKIRSTKLEDSAMYFCASGLALYNEQFFGPGTRLTVL.

This clone came up once. This chain links TRBV14 with TRBJ2-1, with D perhaps matching TRBD2 (6 bases). The CDR3 runs 18 residues. V was pared by 2 bases and J by 0 bases, with 17 bases between. The germline V gene encodes CDR1 SGHDN and CDR2 FVKESK. CDR3 region: CASSQNGGAGSSYNEQFF. In DNA, the CDR3 is TGTGCCAGCAGCCAAAACGGAGGAGCGGGTAGCTCCTACAATGAGCAGTTCTTC. The full variable domain, rest sourced from reference TRBV14 and TRBJ2-1, is EAGVTQFPSHSVIEKGQTVTLRCDPISGHDNLYWYRRVMGKEIKFLLHFVKESKQDESGMPNNRFLAERTGGTYSTLKVQPAELEDSGVYFCASSQNGGAGSSYNEQFFGPGTRLTVL.

The chain combines TRBV18 with TRBJ2-1; 9 bases are a match to TRBD1. V shed 3 bases, J shed 2 bases, and the junction held 2 bases outside the gene matches. The germline CDR1 and CDR2 sequences are KGHSH and LQKENI. CDR3 length equals 15 residues. CDR3 bases: TGTGCCAGCTCACCCGGGACAGGGCCCTACAATGAGCAGTTCTTC. Translated, it gives CASSPGTGPYNEQFF. Full variable domain (outside the CDR3, taken from reference TRBV18 and TRBJ2-1): NAGVMQNPRHLVRRRGQEARLRCSPMKGHSHVYWYRQLPEEGLKFMVYLQKENIIDESGMPKERFSAEFPKEGPSILRIQQVVRGDSAAYFCASSPGTGPYNEQFFGPGTRLTVL.

This rearrangement joins TRBV4-3 to TRBJ2-3; 7 bases map to TRBD2. V lost 1 base and J lost 2; bases outside the gene matches: 15. Germline lookup yields CDR1 LGHNA and CDR2 YSLEER. This CDR3 is 19 amino acids long. The CDR3 DNA reads as TGCGCCAGCAGCCAAGGGAGATCACTGGGGGGACTACCCACAGATACGCAGTATTTT. Amino acids: CASSQGRSLGGLPTDTQYF.

The rearrangement links TRBV27 to TRBJ1-1; D not resolved. Germline V gene data show CDR1 as MNHEY and CDR2 as SMNVEV (reference sequence). V was pared by 1 base and J by 5 bases, with 8 bases between. This CDR3 is built from 13 residues. In DNA, the CDR3 is TGTGCCAGCAGTTTATTTGGTTGGACTGAAGCTTTCTTT. As protein: CASSLFGWTEAFF.

V is TRBV7-2 and J is TRBJ2-7; 13 nucleotides match TRBD2. CDR1 is SGHTA and CDR2 is FQGNSA in the germline V gene. The CDR3 consists of 17 residues. Unmatched junction bases numbered 11, after V lost 4 bases and J lost 5 bases. For the CDR3, the DNA is TGTGCCAGCAGCTCACTCCCCGGGACTAGCGGGAATCACGAGCAGTACTTC. Translation gives CASSSLPGTSGNHEQYF. Full variable domain (remainder filled in from reference TRBV7-2 and TRBJ2-7): GAGVSQSPSNKVTEKGKDVELRCDPISGHTALYWYRQSLGQGLEFLIYFQGNSAPDKSGLPSDRFSAERTGGSVSTLTIQRTQQEDSAVYLCASSSLPGTSGNHEQYFGPGTRLTVT.

This clone was counted between two and nine times. J is TRBJ2-4 and V is TRBV5-5; weak D call: TRBD2 (5 bases). Looked up from germline, CDR1 is SGHKS and CDR2 is YYEKEE (reference sequence). This CDR3 comprises 17 residues. V lost 4 bases, J lost 1 base, and 18 bases lay in between. The CDR3 is CASSPWFGVGAKNIQYF. The CDR3 DNA reads TGTGCCAGCAGCCCTTGGTTCGGGGTTGGGGCCAAAAACATTCAGTACTTC.

This rearrangement joins TRBV5-1 to TRBJ2-7, with D hard to call. Trimming removed 0 bases at V and 0 bases at J, with 10 bases between. Germline V gene sequence: CDR1 SGHRS, CDR2 YFSETQ. The CDR3 contains 15 residues. CDR3 residues: CASSLGGSPSYEQYF. CDR3 bases: TGCGCCAGCAGCTTGGGCGGTTCACCCTCCTACGAGCAGTACTTC.